This TCR beta chain derives from a study of OX40 agonist ivuxolimab in advanced cancers. Study overall: The patients received ivuxolimab by intravenous route every 2 weeks at 0.01 to 10 mg/kg.

The CDR3 consists of 18 residues. The V gene's germline CDR1 is SGHNT and CDR2 YYREEE (reference sequence). With 0 bases removed from V and 2 bases from J, the gap between germline ends came to 20 bases. The table lists this clone with a count of one. Sequencing used immunoSEQ multiplex PCR; TCRdb keeps in-frame clones, though not all of them. The sample yields about 35,000 clones, roughly 80% seen once. This chain joins TRBV5-4 and TRBJ2-5; the D gene is possibly TRBD2 (6 bases). The sequence derives from an adult with an advanced solid tumor such as melanoma, head and neck, liver or kidney cancer. Here the sequenced sample was CD4+ or CD8+ T cells sorted from blood, taken in a trial of the OX40 agonist ivuxolimab. In nucleotides, the CDR3 is TGTGCCAGCAGCTTGGGTGGAGGGGCACCGACCTTTCAAGAGACCCAGTACTTC. This encodes CASSLGGGAPTFQETQYF.